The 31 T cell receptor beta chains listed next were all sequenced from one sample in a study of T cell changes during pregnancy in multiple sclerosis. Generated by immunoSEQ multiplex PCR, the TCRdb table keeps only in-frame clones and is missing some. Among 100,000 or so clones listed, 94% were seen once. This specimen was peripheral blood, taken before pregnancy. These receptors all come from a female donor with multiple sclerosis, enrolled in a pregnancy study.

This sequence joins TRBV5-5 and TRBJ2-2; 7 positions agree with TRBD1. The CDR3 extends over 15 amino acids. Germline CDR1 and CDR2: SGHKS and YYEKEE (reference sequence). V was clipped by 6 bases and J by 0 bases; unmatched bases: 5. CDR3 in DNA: TGTGCCAGCAAACCGGGACAGCCGAACACCGGGGAGCTGTTTTTT. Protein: CASKPGQPNTGELFF.

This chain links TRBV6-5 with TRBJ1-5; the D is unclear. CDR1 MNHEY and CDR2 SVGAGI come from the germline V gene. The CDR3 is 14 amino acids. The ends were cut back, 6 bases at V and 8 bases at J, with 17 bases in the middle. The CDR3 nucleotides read TGTGCCAGCAGCCCCCAGGTCGGCTGGGAGCCCCAGCATTTT. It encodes CASSPQVGWEPQHF.

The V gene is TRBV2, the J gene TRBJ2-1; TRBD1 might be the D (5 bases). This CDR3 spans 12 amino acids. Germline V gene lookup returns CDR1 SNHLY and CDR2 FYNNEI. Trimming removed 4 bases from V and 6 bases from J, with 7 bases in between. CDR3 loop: CASSVDSNEQFF. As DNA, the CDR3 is TGTGCCAGCAGTGTAGACAGCAATGAGCAGTTCTTC.

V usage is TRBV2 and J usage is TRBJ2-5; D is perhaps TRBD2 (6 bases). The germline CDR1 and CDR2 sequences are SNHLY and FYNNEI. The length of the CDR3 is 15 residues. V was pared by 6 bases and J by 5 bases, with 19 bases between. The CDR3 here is CASSDGFGGTETQYF. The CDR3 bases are TGTGCCAGCAGCGACGGCTTCGGAGGGACGGAGACCCAGTACTTC.

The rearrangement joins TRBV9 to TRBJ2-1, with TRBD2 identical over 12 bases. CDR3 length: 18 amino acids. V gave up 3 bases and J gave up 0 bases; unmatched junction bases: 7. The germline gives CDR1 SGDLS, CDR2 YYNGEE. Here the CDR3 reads CASSAGLAGPGSYNEQFF. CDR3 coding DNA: TGTGCCAGCAGCGCGGGACTAGCGGGTCCGGGCTCCTACAATGAGCAGTTCTTC.

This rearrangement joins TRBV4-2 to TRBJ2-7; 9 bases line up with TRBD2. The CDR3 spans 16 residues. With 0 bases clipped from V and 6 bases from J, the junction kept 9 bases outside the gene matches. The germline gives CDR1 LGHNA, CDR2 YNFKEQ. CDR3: CASSQELAGTTGEQYF. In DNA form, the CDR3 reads TGTGCCAGCAGCCAAGAGCTAGCGGGGACCACCGGCGAGCAGTACTTC.

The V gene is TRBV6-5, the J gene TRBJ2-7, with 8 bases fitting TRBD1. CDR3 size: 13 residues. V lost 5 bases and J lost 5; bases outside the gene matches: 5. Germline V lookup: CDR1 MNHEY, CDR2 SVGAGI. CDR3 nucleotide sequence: TGTGCCAGCAGTAGTCAGGGGGCCCACGAGCAGTACTTC. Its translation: CASSSQGAHEQYF.

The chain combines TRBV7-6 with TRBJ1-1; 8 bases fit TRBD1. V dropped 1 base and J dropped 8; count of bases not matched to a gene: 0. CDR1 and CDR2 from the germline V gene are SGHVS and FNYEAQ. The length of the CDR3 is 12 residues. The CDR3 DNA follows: TGTGCCAGCAGCTTAGGGACAGGGGAAGCTTTCTTT. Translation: CASSLGTGEAFF.

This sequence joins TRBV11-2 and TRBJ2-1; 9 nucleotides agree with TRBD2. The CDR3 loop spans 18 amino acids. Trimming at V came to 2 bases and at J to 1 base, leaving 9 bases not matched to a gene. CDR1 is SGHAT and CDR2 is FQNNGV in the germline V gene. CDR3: CASSLHLAGLGSYNEQFF. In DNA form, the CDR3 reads TGTGCCAGCAGCTTACATCTAGCGGGATTGGGGTCCTACAATGAGCAGTTCTTC.

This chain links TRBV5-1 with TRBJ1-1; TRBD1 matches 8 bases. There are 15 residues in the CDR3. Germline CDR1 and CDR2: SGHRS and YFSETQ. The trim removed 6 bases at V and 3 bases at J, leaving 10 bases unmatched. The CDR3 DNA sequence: TGCGCCAGCAAGCTCCAGGGGGCGCGCGACACTGAAGCTTTCTTT. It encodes CASKLQGARDTEAFF. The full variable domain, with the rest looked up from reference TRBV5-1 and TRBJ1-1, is KAGVTQTPRYLIKTRGQQVTLSCSPISGHRSVSWYQQTPGQGLQFLFEYFSETQRNKGNFPGRFSGRQFSNSRSEMNVSTLELGDSALYLCASKLQGARDTEAFFGQGTRLTVV.

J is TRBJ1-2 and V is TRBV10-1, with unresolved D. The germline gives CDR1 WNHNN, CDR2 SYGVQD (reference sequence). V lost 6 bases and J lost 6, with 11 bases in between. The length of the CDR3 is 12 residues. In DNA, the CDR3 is TGCGCCAGCAGCGCCGGACTAAATGGCTACACCTTC. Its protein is CASSAGLNGYTF.

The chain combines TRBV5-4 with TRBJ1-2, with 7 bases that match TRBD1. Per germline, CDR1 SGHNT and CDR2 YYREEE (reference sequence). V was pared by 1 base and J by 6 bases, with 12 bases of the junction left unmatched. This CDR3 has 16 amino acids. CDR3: CASSLIGVGGRDGYTF. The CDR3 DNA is TGTGCCAGCAGCTTGATCGGGGTAGGGGGCCGAGATGGCTACACCTTC. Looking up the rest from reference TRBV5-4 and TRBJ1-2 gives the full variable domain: ETGVTQSPTHLIKTRGQQVTLRCSSQSGHNTVSWYQQALGQGPQFIFQYYREEENGRGNFPPRFSGLQFPNYSSELNVNALELDDSALYLCASSLIGVGGRDGYTFGSGTRLTVV.

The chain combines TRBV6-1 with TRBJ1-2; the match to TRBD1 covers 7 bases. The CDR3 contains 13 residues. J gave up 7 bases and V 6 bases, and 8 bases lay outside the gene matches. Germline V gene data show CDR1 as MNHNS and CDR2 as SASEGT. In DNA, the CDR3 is TGTGCCAGCAGAGAGGGGGCCAGGGGTGGCTACACCTTC. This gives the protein CASREGARGGYTF.

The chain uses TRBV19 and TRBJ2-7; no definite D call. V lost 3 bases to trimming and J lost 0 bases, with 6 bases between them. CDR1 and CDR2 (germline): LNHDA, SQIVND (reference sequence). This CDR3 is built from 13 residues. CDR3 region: CASSIPSSYEQYF. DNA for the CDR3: TGTGCCAGTAGTATCCCGAGCTCCTACGAGCAGTACTTC. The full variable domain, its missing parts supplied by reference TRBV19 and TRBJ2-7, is DGGITQSPKYLFRKEGQNVTLSCEQNLNHDAMYWYRQDPGQGLRLIYYSQIVNDFQKGDIAEGYSVSREKKESFPLTVTSAQKNPTAFYLCASSIPSSYEQYFGPGTRLTVT.

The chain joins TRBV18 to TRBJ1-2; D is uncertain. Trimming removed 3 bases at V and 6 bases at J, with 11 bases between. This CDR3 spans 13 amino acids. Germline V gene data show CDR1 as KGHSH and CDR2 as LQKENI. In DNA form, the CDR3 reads TGTGCCAGCTCACCCCGGGAGAGGGATGGCTACACCTTC. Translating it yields CASSPRERDGYTF.

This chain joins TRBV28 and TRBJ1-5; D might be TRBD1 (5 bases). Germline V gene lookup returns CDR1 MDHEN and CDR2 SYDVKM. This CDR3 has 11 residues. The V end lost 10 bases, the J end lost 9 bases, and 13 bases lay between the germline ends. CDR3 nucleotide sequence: TGTGCCACCCGCGGGGCACCGCCCCAGCATTTT. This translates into CATRGAPPQHF.

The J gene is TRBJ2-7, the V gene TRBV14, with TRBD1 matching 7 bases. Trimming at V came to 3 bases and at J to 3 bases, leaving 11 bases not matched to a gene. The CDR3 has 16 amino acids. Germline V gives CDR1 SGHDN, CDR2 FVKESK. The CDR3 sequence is CASSQVGRTGIYEQYF. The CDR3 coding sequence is TGTGCCAGCAGCCAGGTCGGCCGGACAGGAATCTACGAGCAGTACTTC.

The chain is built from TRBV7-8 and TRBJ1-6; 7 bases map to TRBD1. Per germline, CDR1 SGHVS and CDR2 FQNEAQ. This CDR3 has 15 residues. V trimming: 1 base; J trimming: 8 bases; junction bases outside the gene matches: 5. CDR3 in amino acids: CASSLVRDSHSPLHF. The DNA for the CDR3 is TGTGCCAGCAGCTTAGTCCGGGACAGCCATTCACCCCTCCACTTT.

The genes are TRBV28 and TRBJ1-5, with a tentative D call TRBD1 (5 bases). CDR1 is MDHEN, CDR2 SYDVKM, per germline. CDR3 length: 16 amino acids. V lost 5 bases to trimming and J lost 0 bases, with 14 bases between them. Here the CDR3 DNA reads TGTGCCAGCAGTATTGCACAGGTTTATAGCAATCAGCCCCAGCATTTT. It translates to CASSIAQVYSNQPQHF.

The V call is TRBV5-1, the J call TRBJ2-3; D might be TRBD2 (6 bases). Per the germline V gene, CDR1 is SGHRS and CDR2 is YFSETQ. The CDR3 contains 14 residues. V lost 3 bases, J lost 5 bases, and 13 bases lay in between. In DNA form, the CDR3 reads TGCGCCAGCAGCTCCGGCCCGGGGGAAGATACGCAGTATTTT. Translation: CASSSGPGEDTQYF.

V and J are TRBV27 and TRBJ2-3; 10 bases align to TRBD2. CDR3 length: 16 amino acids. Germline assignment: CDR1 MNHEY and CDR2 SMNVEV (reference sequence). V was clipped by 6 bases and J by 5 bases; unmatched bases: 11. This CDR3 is CASSRGASGRVDTQYF. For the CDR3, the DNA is TGTGCCAGCAGCAGAGGGGCTAGCGGGAGAGTAGATACGCAGTATTTT.

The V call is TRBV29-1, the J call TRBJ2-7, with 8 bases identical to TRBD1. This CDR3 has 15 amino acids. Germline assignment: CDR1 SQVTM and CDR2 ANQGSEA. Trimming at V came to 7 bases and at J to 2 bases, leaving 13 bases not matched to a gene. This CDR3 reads CSAVNRGEKPYEQYF. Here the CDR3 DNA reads TGCAGCGCCGTTAACAGGGGGGAGAAACCCTACGAGCAGTACTTC.

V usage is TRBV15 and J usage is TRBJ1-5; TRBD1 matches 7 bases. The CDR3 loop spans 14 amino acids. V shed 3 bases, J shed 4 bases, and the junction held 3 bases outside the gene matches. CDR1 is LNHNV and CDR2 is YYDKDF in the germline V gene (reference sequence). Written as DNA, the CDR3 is TGTGCCACCAGCAGCCACAGGGGTAATCAGCCCCAGCATTTT. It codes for CATSSHRGNQPQHF.

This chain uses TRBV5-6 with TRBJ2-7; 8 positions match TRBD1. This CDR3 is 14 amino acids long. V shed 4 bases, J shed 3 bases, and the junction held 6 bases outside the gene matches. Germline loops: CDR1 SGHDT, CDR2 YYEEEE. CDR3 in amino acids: CASSAGTGDYEQYF. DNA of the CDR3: TGTGCCAGCAGCGCGGGGACAGGCGACTACGAGCAGTACTTC.

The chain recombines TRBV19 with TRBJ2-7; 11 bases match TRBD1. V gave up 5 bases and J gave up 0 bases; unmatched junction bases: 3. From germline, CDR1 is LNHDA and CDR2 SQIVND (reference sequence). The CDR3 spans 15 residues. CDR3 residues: CASSAGTGGSYEQYF. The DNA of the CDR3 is TGTGCCAGTAGTGCAGGGACAGGGGGCTCCTACGAGCAGTACTTC.

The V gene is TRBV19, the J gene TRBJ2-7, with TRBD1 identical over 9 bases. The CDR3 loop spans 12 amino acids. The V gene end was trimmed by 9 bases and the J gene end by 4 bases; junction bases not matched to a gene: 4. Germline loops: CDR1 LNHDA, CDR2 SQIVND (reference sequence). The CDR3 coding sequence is TGTGCCAGCTCGACAGGGGGGTACGAGCAGTACTTC. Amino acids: CASSTGGYEQYF.

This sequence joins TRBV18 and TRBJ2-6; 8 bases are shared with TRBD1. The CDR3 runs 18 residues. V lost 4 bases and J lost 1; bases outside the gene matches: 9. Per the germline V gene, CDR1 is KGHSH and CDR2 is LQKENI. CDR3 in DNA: TGTGCCAGCTCACTTACACAGGGGGAAGGGTCTGGGGCCAACGTCCTGACTTTC. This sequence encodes CASSLTQGEGSGANVLTF.

CDR3 DNA: TGTGCCATCAGTGAGTCCGAAGCGCTAATCGAGACCCAGTACTTC. Protein: CAISESEALIETQYF. V gene TRBV10-3 combines with J gene TRBJ2-5; unclear D gene. V was pared by 0 bases and J by 5 bases, with 13 bases between. CDR1 ENHRY and CDR2 SYGVKD come from the germline V gene. CDR3 length equals 15 residues.

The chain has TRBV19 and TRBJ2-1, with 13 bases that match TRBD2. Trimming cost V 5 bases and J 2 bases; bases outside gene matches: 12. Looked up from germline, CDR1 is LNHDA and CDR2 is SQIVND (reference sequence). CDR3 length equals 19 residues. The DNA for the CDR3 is TGTGCCAGTAGTCCAGGGAGGACTAGCGGGAGAGAGGCCTACAATGAGCAGTTCTTC. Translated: CASSPGRTSGREAYNEQFF.

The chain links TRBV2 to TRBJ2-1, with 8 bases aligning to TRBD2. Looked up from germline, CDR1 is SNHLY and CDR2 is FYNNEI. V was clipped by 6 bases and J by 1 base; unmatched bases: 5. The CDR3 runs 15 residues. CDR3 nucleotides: TGTGCCAGCAGCAAAACTAGCGGATCCTACAATGAGCAGTTCTTC. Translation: CASSKTSGSYNEQFF.

For the CDR3, the DNA is TGTGCCAGCACCCGAGGAGGGTACACTGAAGCTTTCTTT. This encodes CASTRGGYTEAFF. The chain combines TRBV25-1 with TRBJ1-1; D gene unclear. CDR1 and CDR2 from the germline V gene are MGHDK and SYGVNS. The CDR3 covers 13 residues. The V end was cut by 7 bases, the J end by 3 bases, with 12 bases between.